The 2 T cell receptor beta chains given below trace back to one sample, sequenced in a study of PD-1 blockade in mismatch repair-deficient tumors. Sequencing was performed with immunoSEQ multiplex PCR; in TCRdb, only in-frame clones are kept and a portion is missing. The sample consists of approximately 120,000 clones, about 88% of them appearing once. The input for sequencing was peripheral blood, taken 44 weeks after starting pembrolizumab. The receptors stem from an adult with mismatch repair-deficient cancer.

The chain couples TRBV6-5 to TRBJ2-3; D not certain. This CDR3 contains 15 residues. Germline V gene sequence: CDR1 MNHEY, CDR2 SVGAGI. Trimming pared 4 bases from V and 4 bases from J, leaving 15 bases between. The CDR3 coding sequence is TGTGCCAGCAGTTCCCCCTCTGGCCCCCCAGATACGCAGTATTTT. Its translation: CASSSPSGPPDTQYF.

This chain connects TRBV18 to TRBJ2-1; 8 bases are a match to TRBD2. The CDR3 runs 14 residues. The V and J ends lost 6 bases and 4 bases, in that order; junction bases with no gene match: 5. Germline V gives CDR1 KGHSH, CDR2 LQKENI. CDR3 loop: CASSYGGGYNEQFF. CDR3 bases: TGTGCCAGCTCCTACGGGGGGGGTTACAATGAGCAGTTCTTC.